This T cell receptor (beta chain) was identified during a study of T cell responses to AZD1222 COVID-19 vaccine. Details on this clone: The target antigen is unknown.

Trimming pared 3 bases from V and 1 base from J, leaving 10 bases between. The CDR3 covers 16 residues. Germline CDR1 reads MDHEN; CDR2 reads SYDVKM. The method was immunoSEQ multiplex PCR; TCRdb's version includes in-frame clones alone and lacks a portion of them. The sample includes approximately 100,000 clones, approximately 86% of them seen just once. General study points: Spike-wide vaccine-associated CD4 TCRs dominated at 160-218 and 743-854. Repertoires were sampled only after the peak T cell response.

Here the sequenced sample was peripheral blood, taken on day 0 of MenACWY control vaccination. This chain uses TRBV28 with TRBJ2-6; no definite D call. This sequence was found in an adult in good health. As DNA, the CDR3 is TGTGCCAGCAGTTTCCCGAGGTTATCTGGGGCCAACGTCCTGACTTTC. Its protein is CASSFPRLSGANVLTF. The full variable domain, rest sourced from reference TRBV28 and TRBJ2-6, is DVKVTQSSRYLVKRTGEKVFLECVQDMDHENMFWYRQDPGLGLRLIYFSYDVKMKEKGDIPEGYSVSREKKERFSLILESASTNQTSMYLCASSFPRLSGANVLTFGAGSRLTVL.